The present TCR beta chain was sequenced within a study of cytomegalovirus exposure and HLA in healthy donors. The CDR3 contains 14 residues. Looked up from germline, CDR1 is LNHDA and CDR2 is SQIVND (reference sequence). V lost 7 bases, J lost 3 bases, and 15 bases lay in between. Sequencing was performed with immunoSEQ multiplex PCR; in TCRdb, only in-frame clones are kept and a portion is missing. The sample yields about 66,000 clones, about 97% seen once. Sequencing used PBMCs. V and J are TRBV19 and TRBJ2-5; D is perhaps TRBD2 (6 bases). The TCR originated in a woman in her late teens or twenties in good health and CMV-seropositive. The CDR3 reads CASKQRATEETQYF. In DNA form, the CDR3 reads TGTGCCAGTAAACAGCGGGCGACGGAAGAGACCCAGTACTTC.